This entry features one T cell receptor (beta chain) sequence. The data stem from a study of radiation and T cells in renal cell carcinoma. Time point specified: baseline pretreatment blood. As to treatment: 15 Gy SBRT to primary tumor, nephrectomy 4 weeks later. The protocol was immunoSEQ multiplex PCR, while the TCRdb copy is restricted to in-frame clones and leaves out a portion. The table includes approximately 90,000 clones, 86% detected once. The germline CDR1 and CDR2 sequences are SGDLS and YYNGEE. The CDR3 sequence is 15 residues long. Trimming removed 0 bases from V and 5 bases from J, with 15 bases in between.

The sample in question was blood, obtained from a patient whose treatment included radiotherapy and nephrectomy. This sequence was found in a man over 45 with renal cell carcinoma. This sequence joins TRBV9 and TRBJ2-7, with a possible D match to TRBD1 (6 bases). The CDR3 here is CASSVGPTGSDEQYF. For the CDR3, the DNA is TGTGCCAGCAGCGTAGGCCCTACAGGGTCCGACGAGCAGTACTTC. The full variable domain, rest sourced from reference TRBV9 and TRBJ2-7, is DSGVTQTPKHLITATGQRVTLRCSPRSGDLSVYWYQQSLDQGLQFLIQYYNGEERAKGNILERFSAQQFPDLHSELNLSSLELGDSALYFCASSVGPTGSDEQYFGPGTRLTVT.